This T cell receptor (beta chain) was identified in a study of cytomegalovirus exposure and HLA in healthy donors. Study-wide findings and caveats: A previous analysis found most TCR beta V segments productive roughly 87% or roughly 30% of the time.

The CDR3 runs 15 residues. Germline CDR1 is MNHNS and CDR2 is SASEGT. After removal of 2 bases from V and 6 bases from J, the junction contained 5 bases not matched to a gene. A remark on this clone: Its antigen is not known.

A multiplex PCR was run with 60 Vbeta primers and 13 Jbeta primers. Some clones are missing from TCRdb's copy, which holds only in-frame ones; the method was immunoSEQ multiplex PCR. The repertoire consists of some 150,000 clones, with more than 75% occurring once and the leading ten covering approximately 2.5%. V and J are TRBV6-1 and TRBJ2-3; 10 positions agree with TRBD2. The specimen was PBMCs. The receptor was isolated from a woman younger than 30 in good health and CMV-seronegative. DNA of the CDR3: TGTGCCAGCAGTGAAAGGGCTAGCGGGAGTGATACGCAGTATTTT. Residues: CASSERASGSDTQYF.